This record covers a single TCR beta chain. Profiled with immunoSEQ multiplex PCR; TCRdb holds only in-frame clones, not every one. The sample comprises about 240,000 clones, approximately 80% of which are singletons, and roughly 10% rests with the top ten. The data were taken from a study of blood T cell repertoires in COVID-19. Study information: Some COVID-19 samples were acute and others convalescent; all came from the United States, Italy and Spain.

Sequencing was done on a sample of peripheral blood. The sequence derives from a woman older than 75 with acute or convalescent COVID-19.

The CDR3: CASSPAGGALEEKLFF. In DNA form, the CDR3 reads TGTGCCAGCAGCCCCGCGGGGGGCGCGTTGGAAGAAAAACTGTTTTTT. The gene calls are TRBV28 and TRBJ1-4; perhaps TRBD1 as D (6 bases). Trimming cost V 6 bases and J 8 bases, with 22 bases left between them. The CDR3 extends over 16 amino acids. Germline V gene sequence: CDR1 MDHEN, CDR2 SYDVKM.